These 27 T cell receptor beta chains came from one sample sequenced in a study of CD8 T cells in Susac syndrome (dated 2019 in TCRdb). To prepare the library, the immunoSEQ multiplex PCR assay was applied. RNA was extracted using the RNeasy kit, and roughly 0.45 to 1 microgram was reverse transcribed with random hexamers. TCRdb took the public reads, trimmed them with fastp at Q25, ran MiXCR for clone calling and kept in-frame beta chains. Rows with a matching CDR3 protein are joined into one entry that keeps the most common DNA and genes. The sample has 200,000 or so distinct CDR3 sequences on record, over 90% of them singletons. The top ten hold 0.093% of the sample. Sequences were obtained from CD4+ T cells from PBMCs. Receptors originate from a human donor with multiple sclerosis.

This clonotype showed up just a few times. The rearrangement links TRBV20-1 to TRBJ2-1, with TRBD2 matching 7 bases. The CDR3 is 14 residues long. J gave up 0 bases and V 3 bases, and 2 bases lay outside the gene matches. The germline gives CDR1 DFQATT, CDR2 SNEGSKA (reference sequence). CDR3 DNA: TGCAGTGCTAGGGGCGGGAGCTCCTACAATGAGCAGTTCTTC. It specifies CSARGGSSYNEQFF.

The CDR3 reads CASSLASDEQYF. The CDR3 coding sequence is TGTGCCAGCAGCTTAGCTTCGGACGAGCAGTACTTC. This chain uses TRBV11-2 with TRBJ2-7, with no clear D. The ends were cut back, 1 base at V and 5 bases at J, with 6 bases in the middle. The V gene's germline CDR1 is SGHAT and CDR2 FQNNGV. The CDR3 is made up of 12 amino acids. Full variable domain (outside the CDR3, taken from reference TRBV11-2 and TRBJ2-7): EAGVAQSPRYKIIEKRQSVAFWCNPISGHATLYWYQQILGQGPKLLIQFQNNGVVDDSQLPKDRFSAERLKGVDSTLKIQPAKLEDSAVYLCASSLASDEQYFGPGTRLTVT.

This clonotype was counted a few times. The CDR3 DNA follows: TGTGCCAGCAGTGACGGTCCCTATGGCTACACCTTC. As protein: CASSDGPYGYTF. The chain carries TRBV5-6 and TRBJ1-2; no clear D. V was pared by 5 bases and J by 4 bases, with 9 bases between. The length of the CDR3 is 12 residues. CDR1 is SGHDT and CDR2 is YYEEEE in the germline V gene.

About this clonotype: A read error may account for a junction end that differs from germline. The CDR3 DNA sequence: TGTGCCGGCAGTTTCAGGACACAGCGGGCTGAAGCTTTCTTT. Amino acid sequence: CAGSFRTQRAEAFF. The chain recombines TRBV27 with TRBJ1-1; TRBD1 is a possible D gene (5 bases). Germline-derived CDR1 and CDR2 are MNHEY and SMNVEV (reference sequence). CDR3 size: 14 residues.

The rearrangement joins TRBV20-1 to TRBJ1-5, with TRBD1 as a possible D gene (6 bases). CDR1 and CDR2 (germline): DFQATT, SNEGSKA (reference sequence). With 6 bases removed from V and 4 bases from J, the gap between germline ends came to 13 bases. The length of the CDR3 is 13 residues. This CDR3 is CSANRDPNQPQHF. CDR3 nucleotide sequence: TGCAGTGCAAACAGGGACCCAAATCAGCCCCAGCATTTT.

The chain links TRBV20-1 to TRBJ2-1; 10 positions match TRBD2. Germline V gene data show CDR1 as DFQATT and CDR2 as SNEGSKA (reference sequence). CDR3 size: 16 residues. Trimming removed 6 bases from V and 5 bases from J; junction bases left unmatched: 13. The DNA for the CDR3 is TGCAGTGCAGGTGGGGACCGGACTAGCGGTAACAATGAGCAGTTCTTC. Translating it yields CSAGGDRTSGNNEQFF.

The CDR3 protein is CASSQAGTEDTEAFF. In nucleotides, the CDR3 is TGTGCCAGCAGCCAAGCCGGGACAGAGGACACTGAAGCTTTCTTT. This chain joins TRBV3-1 and TRBJ1-1; the match to TRBD1 covers 7 bases. In germline, CDR1 is LGHDT, CDR2 YNNKEL (reference sequence). After removal of 1 base from V and 3 bases from J, the junction contained 5 bases not matched to a gene. The CDR3 spans 15 residues.

The chain has TRBV4-1 and TRBJ2-3; 11 bases align to TRBD2. In germline, CDR1 is MGHRA, CDR2 YSYEKL. This CDR3 spans 17 amino acids. The ends lost 4 bases at V and 4 bases at J; junction bases unmatched: 10. CDR3 sequence: CASSLAIAGGVADTQYF. The DNA for the CDR3 is TGCGCCAGCAGCCTCGCAATAGCGGGAGGGGTGGCAGATACGCAGTATTTT.

The chain combines TRBV7-6 with TRBJ2-3, with 12 positions matching TRBD1. Germline CDR1 and CDR2: SGHVS and FNYEAQ. V trimming: 3 bases; J trimming: 5 bases; junction bases outside the gene matches: 3. The CDR3 is 15 amino acids. CDR3 amino acids: CASSLGQGAGDTQYF. The CDR3 coding sequence is TGTGCCAGCAGCTTGGGACAGGGGGCAGGAGATACGCAGTATTTT.

CDR3 in DNA: TGCAGTGCTAGAGGGACAGGGGTAAATCAGCCCCAGCATTTT. This sequence encodes CSARGTGVNQPQHF. This chain joins TRBV20-1 and TRBJ1-5; 9 nucleotides line up with TRBD1. Germline CDR1 and CDR2: DFQATT and SNEGSKA (reference sequence). Trimming took 1 base from V and 4 from J; bases not matched to a gene: 2. CDR3 length equals 14 residues.

This sequence joins TRBV20-1 and TRBJ2-7, with 10 bases identical to TRBD1. Germline V CDR1 and CDR2: DFQATT, SNEGSKA (reference sequence). This CDR3 spans 14 amino acids. The V and J ends lost 4 bases and 7 bases, in that order; junction bases with no gene match: 10. The CDR3 sequence: CSATPQTGGGEQYF. CDR3 DNA sequence: TGCAGTGCTACGCCCCAGACAGGGGGCGGTGAGCAGTACTTC.

V gene TRBV29-1 combines with J gene TRBJ1-5; D unresolved. This CDR3 has 12 residues. Germline loops: CDR1 SQVTM, CDR2 ANQGSEA. V was shortened by 5 bases and J by 2 bases, with 7 bases between the two germline ends. The CDR3 DNA sequence: TGCAGCGTTAACGAAGGCAATCAGCCCCAGCATTTT. It specifies CSVNEGNQPQHF.

The rearrangement joins TRBV14 to TRBJ2-1, with D possibly TRBD2 on 5 matching bases. Per the germline V gene, CDR1 is SGHDN and CDR2 is FVKESK. This CDR3 comprises 12 residues. V was clipped by 3 bases and J by 12 bases, with 12 bases between them. The CDR3 sequence is CASSQIRGMQFF. In DNA form, the CDR3 reads TGTGCCAGCAGCCAGATACGAGGGATGCAGTTCTTC.

This chain connects TRBV30 to TRBJ1-1; D call uncertain. This CDR3 has 13 residues. Germline-derived CDR1 and CDR2 are GTSNPN and SVGIG (reference sequence). Trimming removed 0 bases from V and 7 bases from J, with 12 bases in between. CDR3: CAWSVTRRGEAFF. The CDR3 region has the DNA TGTGCCTGGAGTGTAACCCGGCGGGGTGAAGCTTTCTTT.

Only a few counts were recorded for this clonotype. The CDR3 is CAWSLEGLVNQPQHF. As DNA, the CDR3 is TGTGCCTGGAGTCTCGAGGGCCTGGTAAATCAGCCCCAGCATTTT. V usage is TRBV30 and J usage is TRBJ1-5; D uncertain. Germline-derived CDR1 and CDR2 are GTSNPN and SVGIG (reference sequence). This CDR3 contains 15 residues. Trimming took 2 bases from V and 4 from J, leaving 15 bases between them.

The rearrangement joins TRBV12-3 or TRBV12-4 to TRBJ2-7; 11 bases align to TRBD2. J gave up 1 base and V 6 bases, and 5 bases lay outside the gene matches. There are 15 residues in the CDR3. CDR3 in amino acids: CASSYGTSGSYEQYF. CDR3 nucleotides: TGTGCCAGCAGCTACGGGACTAGCGGTTCCTACGAGCAGTACTTC.

The chain is built from TRBV5-1 and TRBJ2-7; weak D call: TRBD1 (6 bases). V lost 0 bases and J lost 2, with 6 bases in between. There are 13 residues in the CDR3. Germline V gives CDR1 SGHRS, CDR2 YFSETQ. The CDR3, as DNA: TGCGCCAGCAGCTTGGAGGGGGCCTACGAGCAGTACTTC. Protein sequence: CASSLEGAYEQYF.

The rearrangement uses TRBV13 and TRBJ1-1; D not certain. The V gene lost 5 bases and the J gene lost 5 bases, with 9 bases spanning the gap. Germline CDR1 and CDR2: PRHDT and FYEKMQ (reference sequence). The CDR3 has 12 residues. In DNA form, the CDR3 reads TGTGCCAGCAGCCAGATAGGAACTGAAGCTTTCTTT. Amino acids: CASSQIGTEAFF.

This chain joins TRBV5-6 and TRBJ2-5; D is possibly TRBD1 (6 bases). CDR1 SGHDT and CDR2 YYEEEE come from the germline V gene. This CDR3 has 15 residues. The V end lost 2 bases, the J end lost 1 base, and 12 bases lay between the germline ends. The DNA of the CDR3 is TGTGCCAGCAGCTTTGCGTGGGACACCCAAGAGACCCAGTACTTC. Amino acids: CASSFAWDTQETQYF.

The genes are TRBV21-1 and TRBJ1-6; the tabulated D call, TRBD1, remains unverified against the DNA. TRBV21-1 is recorded as a pseudogene. The CDR3 extends over 16 amino acids. As DNA, the CDR3 is TGTGCCAGCAGCAAAAGGCGCAGGGGTCCAAATTCACCCCTCCACTTT. This sequence encodes CASSKRRRGPNSPLHF.

A few counts support this clonotype. The J gene is TRBJ1-2, the V gene TRBV20-1; D not resolved. Germline V gene lookup returns CDR1 DFQATT and CDR2 SNEGSKA (reference sequence). This CDR3 region has 14 residues. V lost 5 bases, J lost 3 bases, and 16 bases lay in between. The CDR3 is CSAHDKANDYGYTF. CDR3 bases: TGCAGTGCTCACGACAAGGCGAACGACTATGGCTACACCTTC.

This sequence joins TRBV7-2 and TRBJ2-5; TRBD2 matches 7 bases. The CDR3 has 15 amino acids. V shed 3 bases, J shed 9 bases, and the junction held 13 bases outside the gene matches. The V gene's germline CDR1 is SGHTA and CDR2 FQGNSA. As DNA, the CDR3 is TGTGCCAGCAGCTTCGGGACTATGGAGAGAGGGGCCCAGTACTTC. This gives the protein CASSFGTMERGAQYF.

This chain uses TRBV30 with TRBJ1-1; D not resolved. CDR1 and CDR2 from the germline V gene are GTSNPN and SVGIG (reference sequence). This CDR3 is 12 amino acids long. Deletions cut 0 bases from V and 2 bases from J, with 4 bases between. The CDR3 sequence: CAWSVSNTEAFF. CDR3 nucleotides: TGTGCCTGGAGTGTATCTAACACTGAAGCTTTCTTT. Filled out from reference TRBV30 and TRBJ1-1, the complete variable domain reads SQTIHQWPATLVQPVGSPLSLECTVEGTSNPNLYWYRQAAGRGLQLLFYSVGIGQISSEVPQNLSASRPQDRQFILSSKKLLLSDSGFYLCAWSVSNTEAFFGQGTRLTVV.

This clonotype was seen once. V and J are TRBV7-2 and TRBJ2-5; D assignment may be TRBD1 or TRBD2 (6 bases each). From germline, CDR1 is SGHTA and CDR2 FQGNSA. This CDR3 is built from 13 residues. V lost 5 bases and J 4 bases, leaving 11 bases between the germline ends. The CDR3 sequence: CASSQQGGETQYF. In DNA, the CDR3 is TGTGCCAGCAGCCAACAGGGAGGAGAGACCCAGTACTTC.

The rearrangement uses TRBV3-1 and TRBJ2-2, with TRBD1 matching 8 bases. CDR1 is LGHDT, CDR2 YNNKEL, per germline (reference sequence). The CDR3 has 16 residues. J lost 5 bases, V lost 6 bases, and 11 bases had no gene match. The CDR3 here is CASSLRQGLNTGELFF. CDR3 nucleotides: TGTGCCAGCAGTCTAAGACAGGGGCTGAATACCGGGGAGCTGTTTTTT.

The chain is built from TRBV29-1 and TRBJ2-5, with D tentatively TRBD2 (6 bases). Deletions cut 3 bases from V and 2 bases from J, with 13 bases between. CDR1 SQVTM and CDR2 ANQGSEA come from the germline V gene. The CDR3 extends over 14 amino acids. The CDR3 region is CSVDPGVLQETQYF. For the CDR3, the DNA is TGCAGCGTTGACCCGGGGGTGCTTCAAGAGACCCAGTACTTC.

The chain carries TRBV20-1 and TRBJ1-1; D unresolved. Between the trimmed V and J ends, which lost 0 bases and 4 bases, there was a span of 12 bases. Germline assignment: CDR1 DFQATT and CDR2 SNEGSKA (reference sequence). The CDR3 totals 14 residues. The CDR3 region is CSARDSRKSTEAFF. The CDR3 nucleotides are TGCAGTGCTAGAGATTCCCGGAAGAGCACTGAAGCTTTCTTT.